The 16 T cell receptor beta chains below all came from one sample that was sequenced in a study of cytomegalovirus exposure and HLA in healthy donors. The primer mix had 60 Vbeta and 13 Jbeta primers. Assay used: immunoSEQ multiplex PCR; TCRdb lists only in-frame clones, some missing. The listing contains 75,000 to 95,000 clones. The sequencing input was PBMCs. The receptors stem from a man aged 25-40 years in good health and CMV-seronegative.

The chain combines TRBV6-5 with TRBJ1-1; TRBD1 aligns across 8 bases. CDR1 and CDR2 (germline): MNHEY, SVGAGI. Germline trimming cut 4 bases from V and 10 bases from J; bases unmatched to any gene: 8. The CDR3 loop spans 13 amino acids. CDR3 loop: CASSSGGLVRAFF. In DNA form, the CDR3 reads TGTGCCAGCAGTTCAGGGGGCTTGGTTCGAGCTTTCTTT.

The chain employs TRBV10-1 and TRBJ2-2; 8 positions match TRBD2. Trimming removed 0 bases from V and 5 bases from J; junction bases left unmatched: 2. The CDR3 length is 15 residues. CDR1 is WNHNN and CDR2 is SYGVQD in the germline V gene (reference sequence). For the CDR3, the DNA is TGCGCCAGCAGTGAGTCGGCGGGGGGAACCGGGGAGCTGTTTTTT. Its translation is CASSESAGGTGELFF.

V gene TRBV19 combines with J gene TRBJ1-3, with 7 bases matching TRBD1. V was clipped by 4 bases and J by 0 bases; unmatched bases: 6. There are 16 residues in the CDR3. Looked up from germline, CDR1 is LNHDA and CDR2 is SQIVND (reference sequence). This CDR3 reads CASSNWDSLSGNTIYF. CDR3 in DNA: TGTGCCAGTAGTAACTGGGACAGCCTCTCTGGAAACACCATATATTTT.

The J gene is TRBJ2-5, the V gene TRBV27; TRBD1 matches at 9 bases. Unmatched junction bases numbered 5, after V lost 4 bases and J lost 5 bases. From germline, CDR1 is MNHEY and CDR2 SMNVEV (reference sequence). This CDR3 is 14 amino acids long. The DNA of the CDR3 is TGTGCCAGCAGTTCGTACAGGGGGCGGGAGACCCAGTACTTC. Translated, it gives CASSSYRGRETQYF.

The chain uses TRBV4-1 and TRBJ2-5; TRBD2 matches at 10 bases. Germline values: CDR1 MGHRA, CDR2 YSYEKL. The CDR3 runs to 17 residues. Trimming removed 1 base from V and 5 bases from J; junction bases left unmatched: 10. The CDR3 loop reads CASSQVRASGRGETQYF. CDR3 bases: TGCGCCAGCAGCCAAGTTCGGGCTAGCGGGAGAGGGGAGACCCAGTACTTC.

The J gene is TRBJ2-1, the V gene TRBV11-2; D ambiguous. The CDR3 has 16 amino acids. V lost 4 bases, J lost 11 bases, and 24 bases lay in between. CDR1 is SGHAT, CDR2 FQNNGV, per germline. CDR3 loop: CASSSRRTGTRGQQFF. The DNA of the CDR3 is TGTGCCAGCAGCTCGCGCCGTACTGGAACCCGAGGTCAGCAGTTCTTC.

The rearrangement joins TRBV5-6 to TRBJ2-7; the D gene is possibly TRBD2 (5 bases). Between the trimmed V and J ends, which lost 0 bases and 4 bases, there was a span of 8 bases. The CDR3 is 13 residues long. CDR1 and CDR2 (germline): SGHDT, YYEEEE. The CDR3 sequence: CASSLEGGYEQYF. The CDR3, as DNA: TGTGCCAGCAGCTTGGAAGGCGGGTACGAGCAGTACTTC.

The V and J genes are TRBV14 and TRBJ2-5; 7 bases are shared with TRBD2. The CDR3 is made up of 16 amino acids. Germline CDR1 reads SGHDN; CDR2 reads FVKESK. J lost 2 bases, V lost 0 bases, and 6 bases had no gene match. CDR3 in amino acids: CASSQDYGGWQETQYF. The CDR3 region has the DNA TGTGCCAGCAGCCAAGACTACGGGGGGTGGCAAGAGACCCAGTACTTC.

The rearrangement links TRBV30 to TRBJ1-4, with D possibly being TRBD1 (6 bases). Trimming pared 8 bases from V and 10 bases from J, leaving 17 bases between. CDR1 is GTSNPN and CDR2 is SVGIG in the germline V gene (reference sequence). The CDR3 covers 12 residues. The CDR3 coding sequence is TGTGCCCTCCGGATCGGCAGGGGAAAACTGTTTTTT. As protein: CALRIGRGKLFF.

V and J are TRBV5-1 and TRBJ1-2, with unresolved D. The germline gives CDR1 SGHRS, CDR2 YFSETQ. The CDR3 sequence is 14 residues long. V was pared by 0 bases and J by 8 bases, with 14 bases between. CDR3 region: CASSLASNTAGYTF. DNA of the CDR3: TGCGCCAGCAGCTTGGCCAGCAATACAGCCGGCTACACCTTC.

The rearrangement links TRBV6-5 to TRBJ2-2; 7 nucleotides line up with TRBD2. With 8 bases clipped from V and 8 bases from J, the junction kept 8 bases outside the gene matches. The length of the CDR3 is 13 residues. Germline V CDR1 and CDR2: MNHEY, SVGAGI. The CDR3 DNA sequence: TGTGCCAGCGGGAGGGACCCAGGAGGGGAGCTGTTTTTT. This codes for CASGRDPGGELFF.

The chain is built from TRBV4-1 and TRBJ2-3; D may be TRBD1 (6 bases). The length of the CDR3 is 17 residues. The germline CDR1 and CDR2 sequences are MGHRA and YSYEKL. V gave up 6 bases and J gave up 0 bases, with 19 bases separating them. CDR3 DNA: TGCGCCAGCAGGCTATTTTTGGGGGCCGGGAGCACAGATACGCAGTATTTT. It codes for CASRLFLGAGSTDTQYF.

Points on this clone: A read error may account for a junction end that differs from germline. This chain joins TRBV7-7 and TRBJ2-1; 11 bases fit TRBD1. Germline V lookup: CDR1 SSHAT, CDR2 FNYEAQ (reference sequence). This CDR3 is built from 15 residues. CDR3 bases: TGTGCTAGCAGCTTGAGGACAGGGGGCGGAAGTGAGCAGTTCTTC. Translation: CASSLRTGGGSEQFF. The full variable domain, rest sourced from reference TRBV7-7 and TRBJ2-1, is GAGVSQSPRYKVTKRGQDVTLRCDPISSHATLYWYQQALGQGPEFLTYFNYEAQPDKSGLPSDRFSAERPEGSISTLTIQRTEQRDSAMYRCASSLRTGGGSEQFFGPGTRLTVL.

This chain connects TRBV5-1 to TRBJ2-7; the D gene is possibly TRBD2 (6 bases). This CDR3 is 14 amino acids long. Germline CDR1 and CDR2: SGHRS and YFSETQ. V gave up 0 bases and J gave up 7 bases, with 14 bases separating them. The CDR3 protein is CASSLGDSGREQYF. The CDR3 DNA reads as TGCGCCAGCAGCTTGGGCGACAGTGGGAGGGAGCAGTACTTC. Using reference TRBV5-1 and TRBJ2-7 for the parts outside the CDR3, the full variable domain is KAGVTQTPRYLIKTRGQQVTLSCSPISGHRSVSWYQQTPGQGLQFLFEYFSETQRNKGNFPGRFSGRQFSNSRSEMNVSTLELGDSALYLCASSLGDSGREQYFGPGTRLTVT.

This chain joins TRBV6-5 and TRBJ2-2, with D perhaps matching TRBD1 (5 bases). V was shortened by 8 bases and J by 3 bases, with 13 bases between the two germline ends. The CDR3 consists of 14 residues. Germline V gene lookup returns CDR1 MNHEY and CDR2 SVGAGI. CDR3 coding DNA: TGTGCCAGCGGAAGGGGCGCCTACACCGGGGAGCTGTTTTTT. Protein: CASGRGAYTGELFF.

The chain carries TRBV28 and TRBJ1-2, with D possibly TRBD1 on 5 matching bases. Germline V gene lookup returns CDR1 MDHEN and CDR2 SYDVKM. The CDR3 length is 14 residues. Trimming stripped 4 bases from V and 0 bases from J, with 9 bases between. CDR3: CASSSGHSNYGYTF. CDR3 DNA: TGTGCCAGCAGTTCCGGACATTCTAACTATGGCTACACCTTC.